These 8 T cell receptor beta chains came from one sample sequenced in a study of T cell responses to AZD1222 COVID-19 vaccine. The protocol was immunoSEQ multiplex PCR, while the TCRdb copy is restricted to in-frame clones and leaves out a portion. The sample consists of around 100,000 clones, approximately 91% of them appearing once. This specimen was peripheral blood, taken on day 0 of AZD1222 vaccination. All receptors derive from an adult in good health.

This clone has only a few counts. The CDR3 sequence: CASSPAPGQVSGKLFF. In DNA form, the CDR3 reads TGCGCCAGCAGCCCGGCCCCGGGACAGGTTTCGGGGAAACTGTTTTTT. This chain connects TRBV5-1 to TRBJ1-4, with TRBD1 matching over 8 bases. Per the germline V gene, CDR1 is SGHRS and CDR2 is YFSETQ. V gave up 4 bases and J gave up 11 bases; unmatched junction bases: 16. The CDR3 spans 16 residues.

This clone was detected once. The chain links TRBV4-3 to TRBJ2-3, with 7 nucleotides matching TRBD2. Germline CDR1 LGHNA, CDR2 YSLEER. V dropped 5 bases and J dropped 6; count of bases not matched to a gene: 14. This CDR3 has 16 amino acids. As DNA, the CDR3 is TGCGCCAGCAGCGTTCAAACCCGGGGGGAGAGGGATACGCAGTATTTT. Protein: CASSVQTRGERDTQYF.

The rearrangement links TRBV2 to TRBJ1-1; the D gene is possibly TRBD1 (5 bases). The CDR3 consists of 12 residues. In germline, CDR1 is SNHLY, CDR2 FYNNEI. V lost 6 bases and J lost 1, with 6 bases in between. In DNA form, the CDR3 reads TGTGCCAGCAGGACAGAGAACACTGAAGCTTTCTTT. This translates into CASRTENTEAFF.

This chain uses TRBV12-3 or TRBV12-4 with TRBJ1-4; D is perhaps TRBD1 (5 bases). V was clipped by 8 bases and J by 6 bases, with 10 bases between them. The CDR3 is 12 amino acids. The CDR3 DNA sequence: TGTGCCAGCGGGGGGGGAGATGAAAAACTGTTTTTT. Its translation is CASGGGDEKLFF.

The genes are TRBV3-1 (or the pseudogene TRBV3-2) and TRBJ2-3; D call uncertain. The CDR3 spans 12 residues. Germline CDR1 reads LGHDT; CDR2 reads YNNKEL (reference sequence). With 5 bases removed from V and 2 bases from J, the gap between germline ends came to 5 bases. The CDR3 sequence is CASSSHTDTQYF. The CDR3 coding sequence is TGTGCCAGCAGCTCACACACAGATACGCAGTATTTT.

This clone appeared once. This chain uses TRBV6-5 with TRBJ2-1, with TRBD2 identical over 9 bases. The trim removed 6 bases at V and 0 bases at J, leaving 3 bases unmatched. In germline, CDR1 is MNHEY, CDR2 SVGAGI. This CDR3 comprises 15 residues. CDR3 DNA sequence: TGTGCCAGCAGACCTAGCGGGAACTCCTACAATGAGCAGTTCTTC. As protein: CASRPSGNSYNEQFF.

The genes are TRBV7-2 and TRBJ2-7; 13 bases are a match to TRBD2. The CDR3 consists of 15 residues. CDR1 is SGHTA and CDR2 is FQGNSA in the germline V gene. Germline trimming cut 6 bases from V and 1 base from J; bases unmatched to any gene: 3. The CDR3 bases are TGTGCCAGCAGTCGGACTAGCGGGAGTTCCTACGAGCAGTACTTC. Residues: CASSRTSGSSYEQYF.

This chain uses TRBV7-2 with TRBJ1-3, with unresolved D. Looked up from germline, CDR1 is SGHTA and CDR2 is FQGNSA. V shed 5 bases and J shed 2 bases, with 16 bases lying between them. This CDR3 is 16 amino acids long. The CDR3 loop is CASSPPGPRAGNTIYF. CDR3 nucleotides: TGTGCCAGCAGCCCCCCGGGCCCAAGGGCTGGAAACACCATATATTTT.